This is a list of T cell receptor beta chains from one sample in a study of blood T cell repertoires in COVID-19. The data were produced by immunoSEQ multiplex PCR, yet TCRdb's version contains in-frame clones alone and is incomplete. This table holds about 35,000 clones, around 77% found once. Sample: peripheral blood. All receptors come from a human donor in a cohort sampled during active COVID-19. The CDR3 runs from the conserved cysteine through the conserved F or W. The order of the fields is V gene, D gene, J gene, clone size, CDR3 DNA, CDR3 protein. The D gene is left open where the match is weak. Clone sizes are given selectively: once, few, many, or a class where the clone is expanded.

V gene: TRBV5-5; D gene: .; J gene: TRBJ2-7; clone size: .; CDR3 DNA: TGTGCCAGCAGCTTGGAATGGGGGCTTGGAGAGCAGTACTTC; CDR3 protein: CASSLEWGLGEQYF
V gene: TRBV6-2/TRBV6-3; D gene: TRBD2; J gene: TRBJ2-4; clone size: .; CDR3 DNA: TGTGCCAGCAGTTTCCCCATAGCGGGAGTAGCCAAAAACATTCAGTACTTC; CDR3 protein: CASSFPIAGVAKNIQYF
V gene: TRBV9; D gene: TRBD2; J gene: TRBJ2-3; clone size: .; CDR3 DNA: TGTGCCAGCAGCGCACCGACTAGCGGGGTCAACACAGATACGCAGTATTTT; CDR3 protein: CASSAPTSGVNTDTQYF
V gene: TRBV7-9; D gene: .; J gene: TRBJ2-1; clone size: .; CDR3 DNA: TGTGCCAGCAGCTCCAGTTTGATTGAGCAGTTCTTC; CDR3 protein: CASSSSLIEQFF
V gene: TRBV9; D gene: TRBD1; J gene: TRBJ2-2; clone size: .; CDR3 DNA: TGTGCCAGCAGCGCGACAGGGGTTACCGGGGAGCTGTTTTTT; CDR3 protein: CASSATGVTGELFF
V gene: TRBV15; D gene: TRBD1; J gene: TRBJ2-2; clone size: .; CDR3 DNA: TGTGCCACCAGCAGAGTGGGACAGGGGTATCCCGGGGAGCTGTTTTTT; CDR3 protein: CATSRVGQGYPGELFF
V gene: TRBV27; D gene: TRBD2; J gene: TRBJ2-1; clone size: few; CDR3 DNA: TGTGCCAGCAGTTTACGGCTAGCGGGTCCCAATGAGCAGTTCTTC; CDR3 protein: CASSLRLAGPNEQFF
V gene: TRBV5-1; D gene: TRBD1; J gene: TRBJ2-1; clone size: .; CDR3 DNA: TGCGCCAGCAGCGCAGCTGGGACAGGGACCAATGAGCAGTTCTTC; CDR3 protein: CASSAAGTGTNEQFF
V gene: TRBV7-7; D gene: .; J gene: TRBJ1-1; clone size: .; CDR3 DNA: TGTGCCAGCAGCCGTAACATGAACACTGAAGCTTTCTTT; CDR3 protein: CASSRNMNTEAFF
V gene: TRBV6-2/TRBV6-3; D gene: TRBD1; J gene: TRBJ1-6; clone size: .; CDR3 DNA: TGTGCCAGCAGTTACCAACGGGGACAGGTTAATTCACCCCTCCACTTT; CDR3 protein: CASSYQRGQVNSPLHF
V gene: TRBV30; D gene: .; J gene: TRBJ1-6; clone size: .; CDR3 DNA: TGTGCCTGGAGTGTAGGGGGACCGTCAAATTCACCCCTCCACTTT; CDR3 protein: CAWSVGGPSNSPLHF
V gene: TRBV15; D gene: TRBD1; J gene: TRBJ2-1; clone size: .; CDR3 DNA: TGTGCCACTGCGGGGTCCGGGACAGGGAAGTACAATGAGCAGTTCTTC; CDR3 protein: CATAGSGTGKYNEQFF
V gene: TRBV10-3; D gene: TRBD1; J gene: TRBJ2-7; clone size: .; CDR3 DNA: TGTGCCATCAGTTCCGGGACAGGGGCCCACTACGAGCAGTACTTC; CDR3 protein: CAISSGTGAHYEQYF
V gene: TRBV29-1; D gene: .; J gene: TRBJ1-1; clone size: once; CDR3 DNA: TGCAGCGTTTCCGATCGGAGGACGAACACTGAAGCTTTCTTT; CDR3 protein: CSVSDRRTNTEAFF
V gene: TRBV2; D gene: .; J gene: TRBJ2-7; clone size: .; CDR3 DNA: TGTGCCAGCAGTGTCCAATCCTACGAGCAGTACTTC; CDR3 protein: CASSVQSYEQYF
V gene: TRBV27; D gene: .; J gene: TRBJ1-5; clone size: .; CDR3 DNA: TGTGCCAGCAGTTTATCGGCGGGAAACGAGCCCCAGCATTTT; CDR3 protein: CASSLSAGNEPQHF
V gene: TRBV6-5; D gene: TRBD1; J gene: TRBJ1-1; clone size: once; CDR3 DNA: TGTGCCAGCAGTTACAGGGACAGGGGGTTTGAAGCTTTCTTT; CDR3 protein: CASSYRDRGFEAFF
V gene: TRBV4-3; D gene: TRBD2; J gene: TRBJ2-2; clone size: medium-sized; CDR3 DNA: TGCGCCAGCAGCCGCGGGACTAGCGGGAGTGGGGAGCTGTTTTTT; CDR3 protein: CASSRGTSGSGELFF